This is a list of T cell receptor beta chains from one sample in a study of blood T cell repertoires in COVID-19. Profiling relied on immunoSEQ multiplex PCR, and the TCRdb table lists in-frame clones only, not all of them. The sample holds 130,000 to 150,000 clones, 88% seen once. The source material was peripheral blood. The origin of the receptors is a woman between 50 and 59 years old with acute or convalescent COVID-19. Both conserved end residues are part of each CDR3. The D gene is left open where the match is weak. Clone size is given for some rows only: seen once, a few or many times, or a class if the clone is expanded.

CASSSQGKGYTF,TGTGCCAGCAGTTCCCAGGGGAAGGGCTACACCTTC,-,-,TRBJ1-2,12,TRBV2
CASSPGLAGYNEQFF,TGTGCCAGCAGCCCGGGACTAGCGGGATATAATGAGCAGTTCTTC,-,TRBD2,TRBJ2-1,15,TRBV3-1/TRBV3-2
CASSLEAGSFYEQYF,TGTGCCAGCAGCTTAGAGGCGGGGTCGTTCTACGAGCAGTACTTC,once,-,TRBJ2-7,15,TRBV11-2
CASSQENSYSPLHF,TGTGCCAGCAGCCAAGAGAACAGTTATTCACCCCTCCACTTT,-,-,TRBJ1-6,14,TRBV3-1/TRBV3-2
CASSLAGQGRYNEQFF,TGTGCCAGCAGTTTAGCCGGACAGGGACGATACAATGAGCAGTTCTTC,-,TRBD1,TRBJ2-1,16,TRBV28
CASSSTGQGRFNYGYTF,TGTGCCAGCAGCTCCACGGGACAGGGAAGATTTAACTATGGCTACACCTTC,-,TRBD1,TRBJ1-2,17,TRBV9
CASGAGQGFHEQYF,TGTGCCAGCGGGGCGGGACAGGGATTCCACGAGCAGTACTTC,once,TRBD1,TRBJ2-7,14,TRBV2
CSVEGGLELNYGYTF,TGCAGCGTTGAAGGTGGTTTAGAACTTAACTATGGCTACACCTTC,-,-,TRBJ1-2,15,TRBV29-1
CALQGQGRETQYF,TGTGCCCTTCAAGGACAGGGCAGGGAGACCCAGTACTTC,-,TRBD1,TRBJ2-5,13,TRBV30
CASSIQGTADTQYF,TGTGCCAGCAGCATACAGGGGACCGCAGATACGCAGTATTTT,-,TRBD1,TRBJ2-3,14,TRBV9
CASGRTVLTDTQYF,TGTGCCAGCGGTAGGACAGTACTCACAGATACGCAGTATTTT,-,-,TRBJ2-3,14,TRBV2
CSASRGGVSYEQYF,TGCAGTGCTAGTCGGGGTGGCGTTTCCTACGAGCAGTACTTC,-,-,TRBJ2-7,14,TRBV20-1
CASSQDQVRANYGYTF,TGTGCCAGCAGCCAAGATCAAGTCAGGGCTAACTATGGCTACACCTTC,-,-,TRBJ1-2,16,TRBV4-2
CASSADGGREQYF,TGTGCCAGCAGCGCCGACGGGGGGCGGGAGCAGTACTTC,-,-,TRBJ2-7,13,TRBV7-9
CSVVGGWGTEAFF,TGCAGCGTTGTGGGGGGTTGGGGCACTGAAGCTTTCTTT,-,-,TRBJ1-1,13,TRBV29-1
CASSSSNSGGFKGELFF,TGTGCCAGCAGTTCGTCGAATAGCGGGGGGTTTAAGGGGGAGCTGTTTTTT,many,TRBD2,TRBJ2-2,17,TRBV27
CASSVKGDSPLHF,TGTGCCAGCAGCGTAAAGGGAGATTCACCCCTCCACTTT,-,-,TRBJ1-6,13,TRBV9
CATLGGTGELFF,TGCGCCACCCTAGGGGGTACCGGGGAGCTGTTTTTT,-,-,TRBJ2-2,12,TRBV4-1
CASRLSGGENTGELFF,TGTGCCAGCAGGCTTAGCGGGGGGGAGAACACCGGGGAGCTGTTTTTT,-,TRBD2,TRBJ2-2,16,TRBV7-2
CASLEGAGEGQPQHF,TGTGCTAGCCTGGAGGGGGCAGGGGAAGGTCAGCCCCAGCATTTT,-,TRBD1,TRBJ1-5,15,TRBV19
CASSPSPASGGVETQYF,TGCGCCAGCAGCCCTAGCCCTGCTAGCGGGGGTGTGGAGACCCAGTACTTC,-,TRBD2,TRBJ2-5,17,TRBV5-1
CASSPVQGGYSNQPQHF,TGTGCCAGTAGTCCGGTACAGGGTGGTTATAGCAATCAGCCCCAGCATTTT,-,-,TRBJ1-5,17,TRBV19
CASSSYSGNTIYF,TGCGCCAGCAGCTCCTACTCTGGAAACACCATATATTTT,-,-,TRBJ1-3,13,TRBV5-1
CASRTGLAVPPSNEQFF,TGTGCCAGCAGGACGGGACTAGCGGTGCCCCCCTCCAATGAGCAGTTCTTC,few,TRBD2,TRBJ2-1,17,TRBV27
CASSQATQGRFSVREIPDTQYF,TGTGCCAGCAGCCAAGCCACACAAGGAAGGTTCTCGGTTCGGGAGATACCAGATACGCAGTATTTT,-,-,TRBJ2-3,22,TRBV4-2
CASSPVSEFLGYTF,TGTGCCAGCAGCCCCGTGAGCGAGTTTCTTGGCTACACCTTC,-,-,TRBJ1-2,14,TRBV5-6
CASSYRVLSEAFF,TGTGCCAGCAGCTACAGGGTTCTCTCCGAAGCTTTCTTT,-,-,TRBJ1-1,13,TRBV12-3/TRBV12-4
CASSSAGTVNTEAFF,TGTGCCAGCAGCTCCGCCGGGACAGTGAACACTGAAGCTTTCTTT,few,TRBD1,TRBJ1-1,15,TRBV5-4
CASSWGTNYGYTF,TGTGCCAGCAGTTGGGGGACAAACTATGGCTACACCTTC,-,-,TRBJ1-2,13,TRBV6-2/TRBV6-3
CASSVGQIPYEQYF,TGTGCCAGCAGCGTAGGGCAGATTCCCTACGAGCAGTACTTC,few,-,TRBJ2-7,14,TRBV9
CAIQGYQETQYF,TGTGCCATCCAGGGGTACCAAGAGACCCAGTACTTC,-,-,TRBJ2-5,12,TRBV2
CASSQGQGGNTIYF,TGTGCCAGCAGCCAAGGACAGGGTGGAAACACCATATATTTT,few,TRBD1,TRBJ1-3,14,TRBV3-1/TRBV3-2
CASSIDRRYGYTF,TGTGCCAGTAGTATAGACAGGCGCTATGGCTACACCTTC,-,-,TRBJ1-2,13,TRBV19
CASSLGEGNTIYF,TGTGCCAGCAGCTTGGGCGAAGGAAACACCATATATTTT,-,-,TRBJ1-3,13,TRBV7-9
CATSRSRDRILQPQHF,TGTGCCACCAGCAGATCGCGCGACAGGATTCTCCAGCCCCAGCATTTT,-,-,TRBJ1-5,16,TRBV15
CASSLDLLAGETQYF,TGTGCCAGCAGCTTAGACCTACTAGCTGGGGAGACCCAGTACTTC,-,-,TRBJ2-5,15,TRBV11-2
CATSGGPNEKLFF,TGTGCCACCAGCGGGGGGCCAAATGAAAAACTGTTTTTT,-,-,TRBJ1-4,13,TRBV24-1
CASSLAGLLETQYF,TGTGCCAGCAGCTTAGCGGGACTCCTGGAGACCCAGTACTTC,-,-,TRBJ2-5,14,TRBV7-2
CATSDASRGLANEKLFF,TGTGCCACCAGTGATGCCAGCAGGGGGCTGGCTAATGAAAAACTGTTTTTT,-,TRBD1,TRBJ1-4,17,TRBV24-1
CASSQLRGPISSYNEQFF,TGTGCCAGCAGCCAACTCAGGGGGCCGATTAGCTCCTACAATGAGCAGTTCTTC,-,TRBD1,TRBJ2-1,18,TRBV3-1/TRBV3-2
CASSVGPAGNYNEQFF,TGTGCCAGCAGCGTAGGTCCAGCGGGGAACTACAATGAGCAGTTCTTC,-,TRBD2,TRBJ2-1,16,TRBV9
CAFFGRVSLNEQFF,TGTGCCTTCTTCGGCAGGGTATCCCTCAATGAGCAGTTCTTC,few,-,TRBJ2-1,14,TRBV7-9
CASSSPGLRGTEAFF,TGTGCCAGCAGCTCTCCGGGCCTACGGGGCACTGAAGCTTTCTTT,-,-,TRBJ1-1,15,TRBV7-9
CASSLGLVGRDTQYF,TGCGCCAGCAGCTTGGGACTAGTTGGTAGAGATACGCAGTATTTT,-,-,TRBJ2-3,15,TRBV5-1
CASSQYTEAFF,TGTGCCAGCAGTCAGTACACTGAAGCTTTCTTT,-,-,TRBJ1-1,11,TRBV3-1/TRBV3-2
CSASMAGGMWETQYF,TGCAGTGCTAGTATGGCGGGGGGTATGTGGGAGACCCAGTACTTC,-,TRBD2,TRBJ2-5,15,TRBV20-1
CASSMTGSYEQYF,TGTGCCAGTAGTATGACAGGGTCCTACGAGCAGTACTTC,-,TRBD1,TRBJ2-7,13,TRBV19
CASSPRTALRGTQYF,TGTGCTAGCAGCCCCCGGACCGCTCTCCGGGGGACCCAGTACTTC,-,-,TRBJ2-5,15,TRBV7-7
CASSLRRLADYNEQFF,TGTGCCAGCAGCTTAAGGCGACTAGCGGATTACAATGAGCAGTTCTTC,-,TRBD2,TRBJ2-1,16,TRBV7-6
CASSRGLNEQFF,TGTGCCAGCAGCCGAGGGCTGAATGAGCAGTTCTTC,-,-,TRBJ2-1,12,TRBV5-8
CASSRTSGANTGELFF,TGTGCCAGCAGCCGGACTAGCGGAGCGAACACCGGGGAGCTGTTTTTT,-,TRBD2,TRBJ2-2,16,TRBV5-4